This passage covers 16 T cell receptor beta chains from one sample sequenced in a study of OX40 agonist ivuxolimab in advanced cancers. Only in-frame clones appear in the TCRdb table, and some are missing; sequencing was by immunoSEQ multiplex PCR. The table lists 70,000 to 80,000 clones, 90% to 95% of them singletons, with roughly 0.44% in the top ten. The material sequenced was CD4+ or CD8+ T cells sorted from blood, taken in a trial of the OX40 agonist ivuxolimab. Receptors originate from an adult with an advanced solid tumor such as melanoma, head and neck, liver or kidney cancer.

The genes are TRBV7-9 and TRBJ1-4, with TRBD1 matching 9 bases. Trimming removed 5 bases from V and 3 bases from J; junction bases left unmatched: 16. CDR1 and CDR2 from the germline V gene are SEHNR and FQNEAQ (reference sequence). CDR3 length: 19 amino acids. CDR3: CASSTEGQGVMGPNEKLFF. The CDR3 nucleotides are TGTGCCAGCAGCACAGAGGGACAGGGAGTGATGGGGCCTAATGAAAAACTGTTTTTT.

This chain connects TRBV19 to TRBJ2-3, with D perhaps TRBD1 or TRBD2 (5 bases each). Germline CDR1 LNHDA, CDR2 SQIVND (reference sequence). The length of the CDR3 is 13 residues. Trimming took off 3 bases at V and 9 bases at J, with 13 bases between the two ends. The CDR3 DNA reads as TGTGCCAGTAGTATTTCCGGGACGTCGACGCAGTATTTT. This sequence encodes CASSISGTSTQYF.

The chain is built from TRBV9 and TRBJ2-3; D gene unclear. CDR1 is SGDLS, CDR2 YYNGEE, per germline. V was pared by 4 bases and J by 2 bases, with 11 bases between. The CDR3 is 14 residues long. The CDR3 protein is CASSPPSPTDTQYF. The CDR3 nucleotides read TGTGCCAGCAGCCCCCCCTCGCCCACAGATACGCAGTATTTT.

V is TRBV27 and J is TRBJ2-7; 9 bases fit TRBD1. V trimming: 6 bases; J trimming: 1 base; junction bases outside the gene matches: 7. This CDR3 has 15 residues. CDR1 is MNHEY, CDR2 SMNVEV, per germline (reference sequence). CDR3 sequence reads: CASRRGDRVSYEQYF. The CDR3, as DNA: TGTGCCAGCAGACGGGGGGACAGGGTTTCCTACGAGCAGTACTTC.

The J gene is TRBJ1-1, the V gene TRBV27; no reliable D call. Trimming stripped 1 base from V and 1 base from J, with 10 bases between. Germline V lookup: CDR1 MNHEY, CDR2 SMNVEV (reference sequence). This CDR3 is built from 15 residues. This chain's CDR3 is CASSLFPVSNTEAFF. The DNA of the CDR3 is TGTGCCAGCAGTTTATTTCCGGTCTCGAACACTGAAGCTTTCTTT.

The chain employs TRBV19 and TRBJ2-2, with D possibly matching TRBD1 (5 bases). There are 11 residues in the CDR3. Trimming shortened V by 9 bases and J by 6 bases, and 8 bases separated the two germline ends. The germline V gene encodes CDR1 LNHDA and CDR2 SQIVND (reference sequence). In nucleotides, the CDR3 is TGTGCCAGCTGGGGCTCCGGGGAGCTGTTTTTT. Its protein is CASWGSGELFF.

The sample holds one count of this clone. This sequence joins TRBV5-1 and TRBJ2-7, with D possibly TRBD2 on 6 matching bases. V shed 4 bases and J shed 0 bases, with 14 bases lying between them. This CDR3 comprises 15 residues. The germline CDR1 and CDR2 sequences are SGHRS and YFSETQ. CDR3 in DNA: TGCGCCAGCAGCGAGGTGGCGGGGCGCTCCTACGAGCAGTACTTC. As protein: CASSEVAGRSYEQYF.

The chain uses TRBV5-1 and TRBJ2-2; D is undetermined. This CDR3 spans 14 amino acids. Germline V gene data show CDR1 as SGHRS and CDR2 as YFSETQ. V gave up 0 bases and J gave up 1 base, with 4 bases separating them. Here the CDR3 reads CASSLEGNTGELFF. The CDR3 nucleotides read TGCGCCAGCAGCTTGGAGGGGAACACCGGGGAGCTGTTTTTT.

CDR3 region: CASSLSFVRSYNEQFF. The CDR3, as DNA: TGTGCCAGCAGTTTAAGTTTCGTTAGATCATACAATGAGCAGTTCTTC. The rearrangement uses TRBV27 and TRBJ2-1; no clear D gene. Germline V CDR1 and CDR2: MNHEY, SMNVEV (reference sequence). This CDR3 has 16 residues. V gave up 2 bases and J gave up 4 bases, with 15 bases separating them.

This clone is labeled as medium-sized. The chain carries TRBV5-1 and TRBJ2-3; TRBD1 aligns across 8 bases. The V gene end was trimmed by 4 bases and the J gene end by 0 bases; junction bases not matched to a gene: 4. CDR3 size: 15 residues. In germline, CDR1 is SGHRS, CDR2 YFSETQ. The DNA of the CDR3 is TGCGCCAGCAGCCCACGACAGGGGAGCACAGATACGCAGTATTTT. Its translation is CASSPRQGSTDTQYF.

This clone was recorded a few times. The CDR3 is CSAPRAYEQYF. In nucleotides, the CDR3 is TGCAGTGCCCCCAGGGCCTACGAGCAGTACTTC. The rearrangement joins TRBV20-1 to TRBJ2-7; perhaps TRBD1 as D (5 bases). With 6 bases removed from V and 2 bases from J, the gap between germline ends came to 8 bases. Looked up from germline, CDR1 is DFQATT and CDR2 is SNEGSKA (reference sequence). The CDR3 extends over 11 amino acids.

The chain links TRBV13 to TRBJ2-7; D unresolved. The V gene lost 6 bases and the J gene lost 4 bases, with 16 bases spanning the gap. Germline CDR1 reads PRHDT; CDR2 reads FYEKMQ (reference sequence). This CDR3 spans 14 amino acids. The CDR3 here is CASSRQSGWYEQYF. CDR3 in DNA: TGTGCCAGCAGTCGCCAGTCCGGTTGGTACGAGCAGTACTTC.

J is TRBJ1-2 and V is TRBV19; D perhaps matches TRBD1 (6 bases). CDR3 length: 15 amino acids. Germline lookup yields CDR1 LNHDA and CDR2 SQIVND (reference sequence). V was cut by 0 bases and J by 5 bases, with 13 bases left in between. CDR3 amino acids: CASSIDHQGPYGYTF. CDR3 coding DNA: TGTGCCAGTAGTATAGATCATCAGGGGCCTTATGGCTACACCTTC.

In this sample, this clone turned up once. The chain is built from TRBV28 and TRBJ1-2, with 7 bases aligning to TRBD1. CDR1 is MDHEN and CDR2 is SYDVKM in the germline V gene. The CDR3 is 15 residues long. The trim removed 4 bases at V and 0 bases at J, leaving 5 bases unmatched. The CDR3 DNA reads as TGTGCCAGCAGTTCCGCGGGACAGACTAACTATGGCTACACCTTC. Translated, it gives CASSSAGQTNYGYTF.

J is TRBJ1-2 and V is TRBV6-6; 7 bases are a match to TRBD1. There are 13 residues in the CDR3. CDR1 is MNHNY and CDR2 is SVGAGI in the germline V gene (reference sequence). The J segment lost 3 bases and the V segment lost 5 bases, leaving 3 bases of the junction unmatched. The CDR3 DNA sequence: TGTGCCAGCAGTCGCCAGGGGGACTATGGCTACACCTTC. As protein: CASSRQGDYGYTF.

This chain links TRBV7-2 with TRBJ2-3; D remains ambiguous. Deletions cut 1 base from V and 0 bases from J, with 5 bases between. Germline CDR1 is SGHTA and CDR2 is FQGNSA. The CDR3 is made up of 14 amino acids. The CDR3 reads CASSLDGSTDTQYF. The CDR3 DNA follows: TGTGCCAGCAGCTTAGACGGCAGCACAGATACGCAGTATTTT.